Below are 5 T cell receptor beta chains sequenced from a single sample in a study of blood T cell repertoires in COVID-19. Profiled with immunoSEQ multiplex PCR; TCRdb holds only in-frame clones, not every one. The data show over 40,000 clones, approximately 83% seen once. The sequenced sample was peripheral blood. These receptors originate from a woman of 80 years or more with acute or convalescent COVID-19.

The chain uses TRBV5-1 and TRBJ1-6, with 11 bases matching TRBD1. The germline gives CDR1 SGHRS, CDR2 YFSETQ. CDR3 length: 17 amino acids. V lost 0 bases, J lost 6 bases, and 5 bases stayed unmatched. The CDR3 sequence is CASSLAGQGAGNSPLHF. The CDR3 nucleotides are TGCGCCAGCAGCTTGGCCGGACAGGGGGCGGGTAATTCACCCCTCCACTTT. Looking up the rest from reference TRBV5-1 and TRBJ1-6 gives the full variable domain: KAGVTQTPRYLIKTRGQQVTLSCSPISGHRSVSWYQQTPGQGLQFLFEYFSETQRNKGNFPGRFSGRQFSNSRSEMNVSTLELGDSALYLCASSLAGQGAGNSPLHFGNGTRLTVT.

This sequence joins TRBV10-2 and TRBJ2-7, with D perhaps TRBD1 (6 bases). From germline, CDR1 is WSHSY and CDR2 SAAADI. The CDR3 covers 13 residues. Trimming stripped 5 bases from V and 2 bases from J, with 10 bases between. CDR3: CASSLDSPYEQYF. CDR3 coding DNA: TGCGCCAGCAGTTTGGACAGCCCCTACGAGCAGTACTTC.

This rearrangement joins TRBV9 to TRBJ2-5, with 12 bases aligning to TRBD2. CDR3 size: 16 residues. V lost 0 bases to trimming and J lost 2 bases; unmatched junction nucleotides: 2. The germline gives CDR1 SGDLS, CDR2 YYNGEE. This CDR3 reads CASSVATSGGQETQYF. The CDR3 bases are TGTGCCAGCAGCGTAGCGACTAGCGGGGGTCAAGAGACCCAGTACTTC.

This sequence joins TRBV10-3 and TRBJ1-2; D remains ambiguous. This CDR3 has 14 residues. V lost 10 bases and J lost 2, with 17 bases in between. Germline loops: CDR1 ENHRY, CDR2 SYGVKD. CDR3 in DNA: TGTGCCACCTCCGACTCTCCGGAAAACTATGGCTACACCTTC. Translated: CATSDSPENYGYTF.

The chain recombines TRBV5-6 with TRBJ1-3, with D possibly being TRBD1 (5 bases). Germline V lookup: CDR1 SGHDT, CDR2 YYEEEE. There are 16 residues in the CDR3. The V and J ends lost 5 bases and 1 base respectively, with 16 bases between them. CDR3 region: CASSYSTGASGNTIYF. The CDR3, as DNA: TGTGCCAGCAGTTATTCAACAGGAGCTTCTGGAAACACCATATATTTT.